This paragraph reports one TCR beta chain. The sample is drawn from a study of blood T cell repertoires in COVID-19. Study summary: Samples came from the United States, Italy and Spain, spanning acute and convalescent COVID-19. In each case, the material was cDNA or gDNA derived from T cells, B-cell-depleted T cells, or PBMCs.

Germline lookup yields CDR1 SNHLY and CDR2 FYNNEI. J gave up 9 bases and V 3 bases, and 10 bases lay outside the gene matches. This CDR3 region has 14 residues. Authors' analysis steps: The assay estimated nucleated cells by amplifying reference gene primers. This table comes from immunoSEQ multiplex PCR, and its TCRdb copy is limited to in-frame clones, with some not included. D and trimming come from the DNA, and the V and J calls and clone size come from that table. The sample contains 100,000 or so clones, roughly 80% of which appear only once. The sequencing input was peripheral blood. This TCR derives from a human donor in a cohort sampled during active COVID-19. This chain uses TRBV2 with TRBJ2-7; 8 bases align to TRBD2. This CDR3 reads CASSDPGRGTWQYF. DNA of the CDR3: TGTGCCAGCAGTGACCCCGGGAGGGGGACGTGGCAGTACTTC.